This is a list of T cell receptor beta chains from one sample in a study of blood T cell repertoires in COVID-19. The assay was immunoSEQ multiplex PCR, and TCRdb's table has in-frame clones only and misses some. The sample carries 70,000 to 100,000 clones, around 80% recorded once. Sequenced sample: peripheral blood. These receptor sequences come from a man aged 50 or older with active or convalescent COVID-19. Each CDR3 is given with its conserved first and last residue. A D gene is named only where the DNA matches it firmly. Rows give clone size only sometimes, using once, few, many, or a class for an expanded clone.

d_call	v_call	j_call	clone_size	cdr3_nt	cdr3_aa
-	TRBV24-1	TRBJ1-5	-	TGTGCCACCAGTGATGCCTCGGGGTCGTATAGCAATCAGCCCCAGCATTTT	CATSDASGSYSNQPQHF
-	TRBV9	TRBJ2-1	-	TGTGCCAGCAGCGTAGAGGAGGACTGGTCCTACAATGAGCAGTTCTTC	CASSVEEDWSYNEQFF
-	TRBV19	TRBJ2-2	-	TGTGCCAGTAAGCAGGGTGGTATTAACACCGGGGAGCTGTTTTTT	CASKQGGINTGELFF
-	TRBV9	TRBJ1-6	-	TGTGCCAGCAGCGTAGACGAGTTTTCACCCCTCCACTTT	CASSVDEFSPLHF
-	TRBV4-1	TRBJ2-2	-	TGCGCCAGCAGCCAAGACGACAGCGAAGCGAACACCGGGGAGCTGTTTTTT	CASSQDDSEANTGELFF
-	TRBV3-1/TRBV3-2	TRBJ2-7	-	TGTGCCAGCAGCCAAGGTTACGGGGACTACGAGCAGTACTTC	CASSQGYGDYEQYF
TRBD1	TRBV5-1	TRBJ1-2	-	TGCGCCAGCAGCCGGGGACAGGGGGCGGACTATGGCTACACCTTC	CASSRGQGADYGYTF
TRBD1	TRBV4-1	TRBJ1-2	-	TGCGCCAGCAGCCAAGAATCTAATGGGGACAGTTATGGCTACACCTTC	CASSQESNGDSYGYTF
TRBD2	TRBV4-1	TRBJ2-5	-	TGCGCCAGCAGCTACCTAGCGGGGGGGCTGGAGACCCAGTACTTC	CASSYLAGGLETQYF
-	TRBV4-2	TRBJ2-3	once	TGTGCCAGCAGCCAAGATAGCCCGGTCTTCAGCACAGATACGCAGTATTTT	CASSQDSPVFSTDTQYF
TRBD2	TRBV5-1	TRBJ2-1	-	TGCGCCAGCAGCTTGCTCGGACTAGCGGGGACTTACAATGAGCAGTTCTTC	CASSLLGLAGTYNEQFF
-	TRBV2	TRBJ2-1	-	TGTGCCAGCAGCTACAGGGACGAGCAGTTCTTC	CASSYRDEQFF
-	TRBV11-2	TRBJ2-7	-	TGTGCCAGCAGCTGGAGCTCCTACGAGCAGTACTTC	CASSWSSYEQYF
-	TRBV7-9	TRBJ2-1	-	TGTGCCAGCAGCTTTGGCAGCGCCACACCGCAGTTCTTC	CASSFGSATPQFF
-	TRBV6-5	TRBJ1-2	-	TGTGCCAGCAGTTACTCGGAAGGGAGCTATGGCTACACCTTC	CASSYSEGSYGYTF
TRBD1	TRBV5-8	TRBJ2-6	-	TGTGCCAGCAGCTTGGGACAGGGTGGGAAACTTGGGGCCAACGTCCTGACTTTC	CASSLGQGGKLGANVLTF
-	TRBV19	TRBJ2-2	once	TGTGCCAGTATCCCCGGGACAAAGAACACCGGGGAGCTGTTTTTT	CASIPGTKNTGELFF
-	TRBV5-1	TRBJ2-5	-	TGCGCCAGCAGTATCGCGGAGGGAAGGGAGACCCAGTACTTC	CASSIAEGRETQYF
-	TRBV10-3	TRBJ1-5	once	TGTGCCTCCTCAGCAGGGGAAGGAGATCAGCCCCAGCATTTT	CASSAGEGDQPQHF
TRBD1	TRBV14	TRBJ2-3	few	TGTGCCAGCAGCCAGATGACAGGGGAAACGCAGTATTTT	CASSQMTGETQYF
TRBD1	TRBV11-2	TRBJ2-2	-	TGTGCCAGCAGCTTAGACGGTACAGGGGGAGGGGAGCTGTTTTTT	CASSLDGTGGGELFF
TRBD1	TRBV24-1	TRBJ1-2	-	TGTGCCACCAGTGATTCTCCGGGACAGGGGGGCTACACCTTC	CATSDSPGQGGYTF